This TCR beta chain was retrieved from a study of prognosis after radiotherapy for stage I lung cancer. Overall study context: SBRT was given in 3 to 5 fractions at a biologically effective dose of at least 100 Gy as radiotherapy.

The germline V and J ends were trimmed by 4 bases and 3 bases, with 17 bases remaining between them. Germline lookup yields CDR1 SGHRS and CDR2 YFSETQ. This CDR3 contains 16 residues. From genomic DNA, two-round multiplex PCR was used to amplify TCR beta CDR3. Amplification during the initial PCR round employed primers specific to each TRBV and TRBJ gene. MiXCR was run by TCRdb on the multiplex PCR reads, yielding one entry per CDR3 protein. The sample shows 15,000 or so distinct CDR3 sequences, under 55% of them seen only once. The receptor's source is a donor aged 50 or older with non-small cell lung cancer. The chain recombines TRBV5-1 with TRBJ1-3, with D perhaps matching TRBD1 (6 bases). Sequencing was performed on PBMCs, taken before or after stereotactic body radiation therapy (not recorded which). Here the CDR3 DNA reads TGCGCCAGCAGCAAGGGGGGGTTACCTCGTGGAAACACCATATATTTT. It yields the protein CASSKGGLPRGNTIYF.